The T cell receptor (beta chain) under discussion was sequenced for a study of blood T cell repertoires in COVID-19. The CDR3 contains 16 residues. Germline CDR1 is LGHDT and CDR2 is YNNKEL (reference sequence). V was shortened by 0 bases and J by 8 bases, with 19 bases between the two germline ends. Participants spanned ages 18 to 89 years and resided in some 22 US areas. Each participant's cohort was designated according to participant-reported clinical history. Method: immunoSEQ multiplex PCR; TCRdb's copy keeps in-frame clones and lacks some. Altogether just over 300,000 clones are present, roughly 87% being singletons, with the ten largest covering 8% to 9.5%.

This chain joins TRBV3-1 (or the pseudogene TRBV3-2) and TRBJ1-1; D is ambiguous. The clonotype originates from a woman aged 18-30 years who had recovered from COVID-19. Sequenced sample: PBMCs or T cells enriched from blood (not recorded which). The CDR3 spells CASSQDSRAVSPEAFF. In nucleotides, the CDR3 is TGTGCCAGCAGCCAAGATTCGAGGGCAGTATCCCCAGAAGCTTTCTTT.